This TCR beta chain was found in a study of OX40 agonist ivuxolimab in advanced cancers. The CDR3 contains 13 residues. Trimming removed 6 bases from V and 3 bases from J; junction bases left unmatched: 3. Per germline, CDR1 SQVTM and CDR2 ANQGSEA. General study points: On average, a greater number of expanded clones characterised CD8+ T cells relative to CD4+.

A remark on this clone: Its antigen is currently unknown.

A history of autoimmune disease or systemic immunosuppression excluded patients. Generated by immunoSEQ multiplex PCR, the TCRdb table keeps only in-frame clones and is missing some. The sample holds roughly 60,000 clones, 86% seen once. This sequence originates from an adult with an advanced solid tumor such as melanoma, head and neck, liver or kidney cancer. The material sequenced was CD4+ or CD8+ T cells sorted from blood, taken in a trial of the OX40 agonist ivuxolimab. The rearrangement links TRBV29-1 to TRBJ1-5; TRBD1 aligns across 9 bases. In nucleotides, the CDR3 is TGCAGCGTAGGGACAGGGATCAATCAGCCCCAGCATTTT. Protein product: CSVGTGINQPQHF.